Listed below are T cell receptor beta chains from one sample, sequenced in a study of T cell repertoires in cytomegalovirus infection. A single record per CDR3 protein comes from TCRdb applying MiXCR to the reads. The profile shows approximately 630,000 distinct CDR3 sequences, approximately 24% of them singletons. The sample was CD8+ T cells from PBMCs. The receptors were gathered from a human donor in good health (CMV status not recorded). Some clones in this sample may be carry-over from other donors' samples. Each CDR3 is given with its conserved first and last residue. The order of the fields is J gene, D gene, V gene, CDR3 protein. D genes are given only for firm matches.

TRBJ2-2	-	TRBV6-2/TRBV6-3	CASSLTRPFGGYDRAGELFF
TRBJ1-1	-	TRBV29-1	CSVDQGNTEAFF
TRBJ2-1	TRBD2	TRBV29-1	CSTRSGGGNEQFF
TRBJ2-1	-	TRBV7-2	CASSSRNRAFGEQFF
TRBJ2-1	TRBD1	TRBV7-6	CASSPGTDNEQFF
TRBJ2-1	-	TRBV6-1	CASSDPAYYNEQFF
TRBJ2-1	TRBD1	TRBV7-9	CASSLLDRGWNEQFF
TRBJ2-6	-	TRBV29-1	CSVDLTLSGANVLTF
TRBJ1-2	-	TRBV6-5	CATAWGVDGYTF
TRBJ1-2	-	TRBV20-1	CSARGRGYGYTF
TRBJ1-4	-	TRBV7-9	CASSKTGGVVKLFF
TRBJ2-6	-	TRBV6-6	CASSSLQGISGANVLTF
TRBJ1-1	-	TRBV11-2	CASIPWTGDTEAFF
TRBJ2-3	TRBD1	TRBV29-1	CSVGTADDTQYF
TRBJ1-2	-	TRBV7-2	CASSLNLWEGYGYTF
TRBJ2-3	-	TRBV28	CASSFLSGSTDTQYF
TRBJ2-2	-	TRBV29-1	CSVRTGELFF
TRBJ2-3	-	TRBV12-5	CASGLVNTDTQYF
TRBJ2-2	-	TRBV18	CASSPTGTQFERNTGELFF
TRBJ2-5	-	TRBV4-1	CASSLSGLQETQYF